This TCR beta chain appears in the sequencing data of a study of T-cell reconstitution after alpha-beta-depleted transplantation in children. Findings and caveats of the study: TCRbeta diversity was high at day 60 in some patients (a result of surviving recipient T cells and thymic progenitors). T-cell counts and diversity at one year post-transplant came mainly from newly produced T cells. Roughly two months post-transplant, alpha-beta T cells reportedly originated from several hundred graft clones that had expanded.

This CDR3 contains 14 residues. Germline V CDR1 and CDR2: LNHDA, SQIVND (reference sequence). Trimming shortened V by 7 bases and J by 5 bases, and 14 bases separated the two germline ends. The TCRbeta library incorporated unique molecular identifiers. Each CDR3 protein gets one entry after TCRdb re-called the PCR reads with MiXCR. Seen here are about 280,000 distinct CDR3 sequences, under 14% observed once, and the top ten hold around 22%. This clonotype turned up a few times. As yet, its antigen is unknown. Sequenced here: peripheral blood, sampled 180 days after TCRalphabeta/CD19-depleted stem cell transplant. The V call is TRBV19, the J call TRBJ1-4; D unclear. The clonotype originates from a male patient aged 2-15 years who had a stem cell transplant for chronic granulomatous disease, so the T cells may come from the graft donor. CDR3 in amino acids: CASTSVGLNEKLFF. In nucleotides, the CDR3 is TGTGCCAGTACCTCCGTCGGGCTCAATGAAAAACTGTTTTTT.